This T cell receptor beta chain was profiled in a study of T cell responses to AZD1222 COVID-19 vaccine. Study results and limitations: CD4 TCRs linked to vaccination spanned spike, dominating at 160-218 and 743-854. Compared with day 0, the breadth and depth of the Spike-specific TCR repertoire rose significantly after two doses of AZD1222. Donors in the cohort were predominantly white British and more often female, and clonal diversity was possibly underestimated. The number of AZD1222 recipients seropositive at baseline was only five to seven.

Only in-frame clones appear in the TCRdb table, and some are missing; sequencing was by immunoSEQ multiplex PCR. The sample includes 90,000 to 100,000 clones, about nine tenths of them seen just once. Worth noting for this clone: Its antigen remains unknown.

CDR3 length equals 12 residues. V trimming: 4 bases; J trimming: 9 bases; junction bases outside the gene matches: 3. Germline values: CDR1 PRHDT, CDR2 FYEKMQ (reference sequence). The sequenced sample was peripheral blood, obtained 28 days after the second AZD1222 dose. The TCR originated in an adult who received the AZD1222 COVID-19 vaccine. The rearrangement joins TRBV13 to TRBJ2-1; 7 bases fit TRBD1. The CDR3 sequence is CASSWRTGEQFF. CDR3 nucleotide sequence: TGTGCCAGCAGCTGGCGGACAGGTGAGCAGTTCTTC.